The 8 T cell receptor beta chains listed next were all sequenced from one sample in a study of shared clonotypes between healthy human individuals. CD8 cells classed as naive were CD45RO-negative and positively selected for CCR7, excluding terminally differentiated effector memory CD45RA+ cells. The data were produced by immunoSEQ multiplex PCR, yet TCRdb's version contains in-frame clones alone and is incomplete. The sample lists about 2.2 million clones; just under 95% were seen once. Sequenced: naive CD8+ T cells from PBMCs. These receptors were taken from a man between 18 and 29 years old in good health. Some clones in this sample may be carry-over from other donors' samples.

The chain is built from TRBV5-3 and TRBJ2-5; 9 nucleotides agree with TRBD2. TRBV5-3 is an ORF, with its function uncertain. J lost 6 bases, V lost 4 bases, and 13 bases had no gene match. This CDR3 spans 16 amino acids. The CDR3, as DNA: TGTGCCAGAAGCCTAGGGGTAGCGGGAGAGTGGAAGACCCAGTACTTC. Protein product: CARSLGVAGEWKTQYF.

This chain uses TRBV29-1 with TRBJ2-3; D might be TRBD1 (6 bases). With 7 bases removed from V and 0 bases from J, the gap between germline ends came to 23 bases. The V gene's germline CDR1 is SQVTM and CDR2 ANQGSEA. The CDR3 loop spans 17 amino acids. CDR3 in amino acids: CSAKTGGQLVSTDTQYF. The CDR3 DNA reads TGCAGCGCTAAGACAGGTGGGCAACTTGTTAGCACAGATACGCAGTATTTT.

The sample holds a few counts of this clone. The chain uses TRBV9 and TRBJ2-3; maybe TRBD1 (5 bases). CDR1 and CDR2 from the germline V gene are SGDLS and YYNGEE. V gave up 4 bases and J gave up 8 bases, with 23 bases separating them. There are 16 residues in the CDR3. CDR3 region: CASSRVQGVDARTQYF. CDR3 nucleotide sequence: TGTGCCAGCAGCAGAGTTCAGGGTGTGGACGCGCGTACGCAGTATTTT.

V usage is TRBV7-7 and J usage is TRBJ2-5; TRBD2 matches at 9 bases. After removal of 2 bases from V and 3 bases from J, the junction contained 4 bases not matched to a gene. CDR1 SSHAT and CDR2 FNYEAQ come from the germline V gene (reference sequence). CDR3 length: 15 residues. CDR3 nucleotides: TGTGCCAGCAGCTTAAATCTAGCGGGAAAAGAGACCCAGTACTTC. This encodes CASSLNLAGKETQYF.

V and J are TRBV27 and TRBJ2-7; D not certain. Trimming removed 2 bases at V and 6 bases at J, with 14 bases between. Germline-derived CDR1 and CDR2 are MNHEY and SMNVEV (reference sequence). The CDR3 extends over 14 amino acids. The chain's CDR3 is CASSLQVPPSEQYF. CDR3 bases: TGTGCCAGCAGTTTACAGGTCCCTCCCTCCGAGCAGTACTTC.

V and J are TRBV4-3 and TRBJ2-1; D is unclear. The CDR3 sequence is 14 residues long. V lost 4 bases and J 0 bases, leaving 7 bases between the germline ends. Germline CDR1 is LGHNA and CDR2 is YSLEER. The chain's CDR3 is CASSPASSYNEQFF. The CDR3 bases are TGCGCCAGCAGCCCAGCCAGCTCCTACAATGAGCAGTTCTTC.

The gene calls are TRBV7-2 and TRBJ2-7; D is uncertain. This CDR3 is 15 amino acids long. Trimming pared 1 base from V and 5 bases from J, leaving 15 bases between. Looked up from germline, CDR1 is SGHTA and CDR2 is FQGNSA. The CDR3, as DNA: TGTGCCAGCAGCTTAGTCACGGGCGCCTTAGACGAGCAGTACTTC. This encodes CASSLVTGALDEQYF.

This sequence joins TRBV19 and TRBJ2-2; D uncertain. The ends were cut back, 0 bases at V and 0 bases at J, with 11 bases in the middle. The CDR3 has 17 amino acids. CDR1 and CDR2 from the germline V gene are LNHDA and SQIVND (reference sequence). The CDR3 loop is CASSIDRVGANTGELFF. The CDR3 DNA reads TGTGCCAGTAGTATAGATCGGGTCGGAGCGAACACCGGGGAGCTGTTTTTT.